The 23 T cell receptor beta chains listed next were all sequenced from one sample in a study of T cells in Graves' hyperthyroidism and ophthalmopathy. Using RNA transcripts as the source, TCR beta CDR3 regions were amplified. The primer set for the first-round RT-PCR of the TCR CDR3 was HTBI. A single record per CDR3 protein comes from TCRdb applying MiXCR to the multiplex PCR reads. In the table there are around 440,000 distinct CDR3 sequences, 15% to 19% of which are singletons. The sample was blood. These receptors all stem from a woman in her late teens or twenties with Graves' hyperthyroidism.

This clonotype occurred once. The gene calls are TRBV7-9 and TRBJ1-4, with 9 bases lining up with TRBD1. After removal of 5 bases from V and 8 bases from J, the junction contained 12 bases not matched to a gene. CDR1 and CDR2 from the germline V gene are SEHNR and FQNEAQ (reference sequence). The CDR3 length is 16 residues. This chain's CDR3 is CASSNAGTGSREKLFF. CDR3 DNA: TGTGCCAGCAGCAACGCCGGGACAGGGTCTCGCGAAAAACTGTTTTTT.

The table lists this clonotype with many counts. The chain recombines TRBV3-1 with TRBJ2-1, with 10 bases aligning to TRBD2. V lost 4 bases, J lost 10 bases, and 10 bases stayed unmatched. The germline V gene encodes CDR1 LGHDT and CDR2 YNNKEL (reference sequence). The CDR3 spans 15 residues. The DNA of the CDR3 is TGTGCCAGCAGCCGAAAGCGGGAGGGCCACAGGGAGCAGTTCTTC. Protein: CASSRKREGHREQFF.

Many counts were recorded for this clonotype. The chain links TRBV6-1 to TRBJ2-7, with D maybe TRBD2 (5 bases). CDR1 is MNHNS, CDR2 SASEGT, per germline. CDR3 size: 12 residues. V lost 6 bases and J lost 2, with 8 bases in between. The CDR3 loop reads CASSTGAYEQYF. CDR3 in DNA: TGTGCCAGCAGCACCGGGGCCTACGAGCAGTACTTC.

In this sample, this clonotype turned up many times. The CDR3 region is CASSLEVSGGPYNEQFF. The CDR3, as DNA: TGTGCCAGCAGCTTAGAGGTTTCGGGAGGGCCATACAATGAGCAGTTCTTC. The chain employs TRBV7-9 and TRBJ2-1, with 8 nucleotides matching TRBD2. Germline CDR1 is SEHNR and CDR2 is FQNEAQ (reference sequence). The CDR3 consists of 17 residues. V was clipped by 1 base and J by 4 bases; unmatched bases: 9.

At least ten counts were recorded for this clonotype. The J gene is TRBJ2-3, the V gene TRBV20-1, with 9 bases identical to TRBD1. The CDR3 covers 16 residues. V gave up 0 bases and J gave up 1 base; unmatched junction bases: 5. Germline CDR1 reads DFQATT; CDR2 reads SNEGSKA (reference sequence). The CDR3, as DNA: TGCAGTGCTAGAGATCCGGGACAGGGTCGCACAGATACGCAGTATTTT. It yields the protein CSARDPGQGRTDTQYF.

The V and J genes are TRBV27 and TRBJ2-3; D gene unclear. In germline, CDR1 is MNHEY, CDR2 SMNVEV (reference sequence). The V gene lost 0 bases and the J gene lost 2 bases, with 12 bases spanning the gap. The CDR3 totals 16 residues. The CDR3 reads CASSLSRLPHTDTQYF. The CDR3 region has the DNA TGTGCCAGCAGTTTATCGCGACTCCCACACACAGATACGCAGTATTTT.

This clonotype has ten or more counts. The V and J genes are TRBV11-2 and TRBJ1-2, with D tentatively TRBD1 (6 bases). The CDR3 loop spans 12 amino acids. Deletions cut 4 bases from V and 6 bases from J, with 9 bases between. Germline CDR1 is SGHAT and CDR2 is FQNNGV. CDR3 sequence reads: CASSSRGNGYTF. CDR3 nucleotides: TGTGCCAGCAGCTCAAGGGGGAATGGCTACACCTTC.

This clonotype was recorded at least ten times. The chain has TRBV5-1 and TRBJ2-1; 12 bases are a match to TRBD2. The J segment lost 7 bases and the V segment lost 4 bases, leaving 9 bases of the junction unmatched. CDR3 length equals 16 residues. CDR1 and CDR2 from the germline V gene are SGHRS and YFSETQ. DNA of the CDR3: TGCGCCAGCAGCCCTCGACTAGCGGGAGTTGGGAATGAGCAGTTCTTC. As protein: CASSPRLAGVGNEQFF.

This clonotype was detected many times. As DNA, the CDR3 is TGTGCCAGCAGCACCCGACAGGGGGTCTACAATGAGCAGTTCTTC. This codes for CASSTRQGVYNEQFF. The chain recombines TRBV3-1 with TRBJ2-1; the match to TRBD1 covers 9 bases. Germline loops: CDR1 LGHDT, CDR2 YNNKEL (reference sequence). CDR3 length: 15 amino acids. V was pared by 5 bases and J by 3 bases, with 5 bases of the junction left unmatched.

This clonotype has just a few counts. This rearrangement joins TRBV4-2 to TRBJ2-3, with unresolved D. The CDR3 runs to 14 residues. V was pared by 1 base and J by 2 bases, with 7 bases between. CDR1 is LGHNA and CDR2 is YNFKEQ in the germline V gene. The CDR3 bases are TGTGCCAGCAGCCAAGTGAGCCTCACAGATACGCAGTATTTT. It translates to CASSQVSLTDTQYF.

This clonotype was seen many times. DNA of the CDR3: TGTGCCAGCACCCCCGTTAACGGAGAGAACTACGAGCAGTACTTC. Its translation: CASTPVNGENYEQYF. The J gene is TRBJ2-7, the V gene TRBV12-3 or TRBV12-4; no firm D call. This CDR3 region has 15 residues. Between the trimmed V and J ends, which lost 7 bases and 3 bases, there was a span of 19 bases.

This clonotype has a count of ten or more. The J gene is TRBJ1-4, the V gene TRBV7-9; 12 bases line up with TRBD1. V dropped 7 bases and J dropped 8; count of bases not matched to a gene: 5. Per germline, CDR1 SEHNR and CDR2 FQNEAQ (reference sequence). There are 14 residues in the CDR3. This chain's CDR3 is CASTTGQGAEKLFF. The CDR3 DNA sequence: TGTGCCAGCACGACGGGACAGGGGGCAGAAAAACTGTTTTTT.

This clonotype appeared many times. The chain carries TRBV19 and TRBJ1-2; 12 nucleotides align to TRBD1. Germline CDR1 reads LNHDA; CDR2 reads SQIVND (reference sequence). J gave up 3 bases and V 4 bases, and 9 bases lay outside the gene matches. CDR3 size: 17 residues. CDR3 DNA sequence: TGTGCCAGTAGTACCCGGGACAGGGGGCGCGAGGACTATGGCTACACCTTC. Amino acids: CASSTRDRGREDYGYTF.

About this clonotype: Just one base apart from a much larger clone, this may be a read error. The rearrangement joins TRBV6-1 to TRBJ2-7; either TRBD1 or TRBD2 may fit D (5 bases each). The CDR3 runs to 16 residues. V lost 2 bases and J lost 6, with 20 bases in between. Germline values: CDR1 MNHNS, CDR2 SASEGT. The CDR3 DNA reads TGTGCCAGCAGTGAAAGGGAGAGGGGATCCCTCCTCGAGCAGTACTTC. Protein product: CASSERERGSLLEQYF.

The V and J genes are TRBV20-1 and TRBJ2-1; D is perhaps TRBD1 or TRBD2 (5 bases each). CDR1 and CDR2 from the germline V gene are DFQATT and SNEGSKA (reference sequence). V gave up 7 bases and J gave up 0 bases, with 13 bases separating them. This CDR3 is built from 14 residues. The CDR3 nucleotides read TGCAGTGTCCGAGGGGCGAGCTCCTACAATGAGCAGTTCTTC. Protein sequence: CSVRGASSYNEQFF.

Comments on this clonotype: One junction end does not reproduce the germline sequence, and a read error may be involved. The V call is TRBV18, the J call TRBJ1-4, with 9 bases identical to TRBD1. The CDR3 spans 18 residues. Germline CDR1 reads KGHSH; CDR2 reads LQKENI. The chain's CDR3 is CASSLNLQGATTNEKLFF. The CDR3 coding sequence is TGTGCCAGCTCTCTGAACTTACAGGGGGCGACAACTAATGAGAAACTGTTTTTT.

The V call is TRBV24-1, the J call TRBJ2-7, with unresolved D. The V gene lost 7 bases and the J gene lost 3 bases, with 9 bases spanning the gap. The CDR3 consists of 12 residues. Germline-derived CDR1 and CDR2 are KGHDR and SFDVKD. CDR3 DNA: TGTGCCACCAGCGACGACGGCTACGAGCAGTACTTC. It specifies CATSDDGYEQYF.

This clonotype has a handful of counts. This chain connects TRBV5-6 to TRBJ2-5; possible D gene TRBD2, 6 bases. CDR3 size: 15 residues. The V gene's germline CDR1 is SGHDT and CDR2 YYEEEE. V gave up 5 bases and J gave up 6 bases, with 20 bases separating them. The CDR3 nucleotides read TGTGCCAGCAGAGATACTACCGGGAGAACAAAGACCCAGTACTTC. This translates into CASRDTTGRTKTQYF.

This clonotype was seen a handful of times. CDR3: CATSRDLSANEQFF. The CDR3 bases are TGTGCCACCAGCAGGGACCTTAGCGCGAATGAGCAGTTCTTC. The chain has TRBV15 and TRBJ2-1; possible D gene TRBD2, 5 bases. The germline CDR1 and CDR2 sequences are LNHNV and YYDKDF (reference sequence). This CDR3 spans 14 amino acids. V shed 3 bases and J shed 7 bases, with 13 bases lying between them.

As regards this clonotype: This may be a read error: a much more frequent sequence differs by one nucleotide. The rearrangement links TRBV14 to TRBJ1-1, with no clear D. CDR1 and CDR2 from the germline V gene are SGHDN and FVKESK. V dropped 5 bases and J dropped 7 bases, with 14 bases sitting between them. The CDR3 is 13 residues long. CDR3 coding DNA: TGTGCCAGCAGCGCAGAGGCATATCTTGAAGCTTTCTTT. It encodes CASSAEAYLEAFF. The full variable domain, completed using reference TRBV14 and TRBJ1-1, is EAGVTQFPSHSVIEKGQTVTLRCDPISGHDNLYWYRRVMGKEIKFLLHFVKESKQDESGMPNNRFLAERTGGTYSTLKVQPAELEDSGVYFCASSAEAYLEAFFGQGTRLTVV.

This clonotype was recorded at least ten times. V gene TRBV2 combines with J gene TRBJ1-6; weak D call: TRBD1 (5 bases). CDR1 SNHLY and CDR2 FYNNEI come from the germline V gene. Trimming pared 3 bases from V and 0 bases from J, leaving 12 bases between. The CDR3 length is 17 residues. Here the CDR3 reads CASSEGPRSSYNSPLHF. The CDR3 coding sequence is TGTGCCAGCAGTGAGGGACCCAGGAGCTCCTATAATTCACCCCTCCACTTT. The full variable domain, rest sourced from reference TRBV2 and TRBJ1-6, is EPEVTQTPSHQVTQMGQEVILRCVPISNHLYFYWYRQILGQKVEFLVSFYNNEISEKSEIFDDQFSVERPDGSNFTLKIRSTKLEDSAMYFCASSEGPRSSYNSPLHFGNGTRLTVT.

A remark on this clonotype: A read error may explain this, as a much larger clone is one base away. The J gene is TRBJ1-1, the V gene TRBV5-4; D remains ambiguous. Germline V CDR1 and CDR2: SGHNT, YYREEE (reference sequence). The CDR3 extends over 14 amino acids. The CDR3 DNA is TGTGCCAACAGCTTGCGTCCTATGAACACTGAAGCTTTCTTT. Protein product: CANSLRPMNTEAFF.

In its sample, this clonotype was seen many times. The V call is TRBV12-3 or TRBV12-4, the J call TRBJ2-1; maybe TRBD2 (5 bases). The CDR3 spans 14 residues. Trimming shortened V by 7 bases and J by 9 bases, and 19 bases separated the two germline ends. Written as DNA, the CDR3 is TGTGCCAGCACCATAATACGGGAAAATGGTGAGCAGTTCTTC. Its protein is CASTIIRENGEQFF.